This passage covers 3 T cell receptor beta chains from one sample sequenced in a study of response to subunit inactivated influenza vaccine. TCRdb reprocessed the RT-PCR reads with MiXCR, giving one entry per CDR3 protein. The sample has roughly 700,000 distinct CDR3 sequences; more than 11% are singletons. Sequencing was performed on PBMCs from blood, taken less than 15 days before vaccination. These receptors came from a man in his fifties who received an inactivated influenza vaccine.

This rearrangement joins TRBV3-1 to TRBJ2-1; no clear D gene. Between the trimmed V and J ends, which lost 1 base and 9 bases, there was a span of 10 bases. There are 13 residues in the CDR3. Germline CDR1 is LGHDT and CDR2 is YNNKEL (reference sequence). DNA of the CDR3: TGTGCCAGCAGCCAAGGTCGAGCAGGTGAGCAGTTCTTC. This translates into CASSQGRAGEQFF.

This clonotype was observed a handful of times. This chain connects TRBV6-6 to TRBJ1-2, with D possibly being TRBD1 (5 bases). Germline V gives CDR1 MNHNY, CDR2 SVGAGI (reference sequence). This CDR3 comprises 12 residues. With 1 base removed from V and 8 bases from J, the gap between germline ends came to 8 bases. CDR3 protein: CASSYWGEGYTF. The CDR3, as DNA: TGTGCCAGCAGTTACTGGGGGGAAGGCTACACCTTC.

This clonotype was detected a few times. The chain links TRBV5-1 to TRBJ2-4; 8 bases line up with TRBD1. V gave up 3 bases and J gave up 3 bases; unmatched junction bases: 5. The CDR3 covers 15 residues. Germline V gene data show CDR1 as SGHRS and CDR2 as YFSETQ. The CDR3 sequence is CASSSGQGGKNIQYF. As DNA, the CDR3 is TGCGCCAGCAGCTCTGGACAGGGAGGCAAAAACATTCAGTACTTC.